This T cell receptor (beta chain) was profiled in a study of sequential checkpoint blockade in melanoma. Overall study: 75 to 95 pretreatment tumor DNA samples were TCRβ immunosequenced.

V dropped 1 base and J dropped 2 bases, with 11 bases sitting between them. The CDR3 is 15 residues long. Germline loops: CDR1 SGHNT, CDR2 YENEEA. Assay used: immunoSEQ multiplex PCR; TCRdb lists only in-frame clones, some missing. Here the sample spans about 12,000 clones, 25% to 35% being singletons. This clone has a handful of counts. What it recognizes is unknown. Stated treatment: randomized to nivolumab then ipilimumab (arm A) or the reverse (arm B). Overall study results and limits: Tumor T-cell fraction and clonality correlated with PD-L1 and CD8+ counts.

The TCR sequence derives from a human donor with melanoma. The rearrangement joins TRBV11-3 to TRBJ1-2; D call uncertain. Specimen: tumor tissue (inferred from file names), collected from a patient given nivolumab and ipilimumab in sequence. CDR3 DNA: TGTGCCAGCAGCTTAGGACTAGGGATAAACTATGGCTACACCTTC. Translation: CASSLGLGINYGYTF.